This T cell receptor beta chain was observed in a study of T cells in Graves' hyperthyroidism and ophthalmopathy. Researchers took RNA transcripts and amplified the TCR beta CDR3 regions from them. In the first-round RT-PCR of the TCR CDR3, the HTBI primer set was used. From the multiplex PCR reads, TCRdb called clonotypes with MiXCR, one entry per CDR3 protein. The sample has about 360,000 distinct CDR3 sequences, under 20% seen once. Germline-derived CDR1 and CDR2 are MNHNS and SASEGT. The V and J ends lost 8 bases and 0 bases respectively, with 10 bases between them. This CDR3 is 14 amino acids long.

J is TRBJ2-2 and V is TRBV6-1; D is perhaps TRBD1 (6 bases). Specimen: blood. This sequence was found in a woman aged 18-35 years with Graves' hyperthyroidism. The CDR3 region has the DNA TGTGCCAGCCAGGACAGCCCGAACACCGGGGAGCTGTTTTTT. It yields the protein CASQDSPNTGELFF.